Sequencing of this T cell receptor beta chain was carried out in a study of prognosis after radiotherapy for stage I lung cancer. Study-wide context: The patient group consisted of some twelve men and roughly 6 women whose ages spanned roughly 53 to 84, median about 70 years. A median of around 7 months after radiotherapy, distant metastases were seen in several patients, while no significant progression was shown by 15. General study points: Gene usage, both TRBV and TRBJ, reportedly differed between patients with metastases and patients without them.

CDR3 length: 19 residues. Germline V gene data show CDR1 as SGHTA and CDR2 as FQGNSA. After removal of 3 bases from V and 1 base from J, the junction contained 9 bases not matched to a gene. This clonotype showed up many times. What it binds is not known. By two-round multiplex PCR, the TCR beta CDR3 was amplified from genomic DNA. First-round PCR employed TRBV- and TRBJ-specific primers for each gene. A single record per CDR3 protein comes from TCRdb applying MiXCR to the multiplex PCR reads. This sample has approximately 41,000 distinct CDR3 sequences, with around 22% found just once. The sequencing here drew on PBMCs, taken before or after stereotactic body radiation therapy (not recorded which). The clonotype comes from a donor of 50 years or more with non-small cell lung cancer. V gene TRBV7-2 combines with J gene TRBJ2-2, with 12 bases aligning to TRBD2. The CDR3 coding sequence is TGTGCCAGCAGCTTCCGAGGACTAGCGGGGCTTCTGAACACCGGGGAGCTGTTTTTT. Encoded protein: CASSFRGLAGLLNTGELFF.